Each of the 7 T cell receptor beta chains below was sequenced from the same sample in a study of control samples from healthy donors and cancer patients. Assay used: immunoSEQ multiplex PCR; TCRdb lists only in-frame clones, some missing. The table includes roughly 95,000 clones, around nine tenths detected once. Input material: blood. These receptor sequences come from a human donor in good health. The donor label of this sample is uncertain.

This clone has more than one count but fewer than ten. V and J are TRBV28 and TRBJ1-2; TRBD1 matches at 8 bases. The CDR3 sequence is 14 residues long. Germline CDR1 and CDR2: MDHEN and SYDVKM. Germline trimming cut 7 bases from V and 1 base from J; bases unmatched to any gene: 5. The CDR3 sequence is CASIIQGGNYGYTF. The CDR3, as DNA: TGTGCCAGCATTATACAGGGGGGTAACTATGGCTACACCTTC.

This sequence joins TRBV24-1 and TRBJ1-1; 7 bases are shared with TRBD1. The junction had 4 bases not matched to a gene; V was cut back by 5 bases and J by 8 bases. There are 12 residues in the CDR3. Germline V gene sequence: CDR1 KGHDR, CDR2 SFDVKD. In DNA, the CDR3 is TGTGCCACCAGTGGGCCGGACAGGGAAGCTTTCTTT. Translating it yields CATSGPDREAFF.

This chain connects TRBV3-1 (or the pseudogene TRBV3-2) to TRBJ1-2; TRBD1 matches at 9 bases. V dropped 3 bases and J dropped 6; count of bases not matched to a gene: 2. Germline CDR1 and CDR2: LGHDT and YNNKEL (reference sequence). This CDR3 is 13 amino acids long. The CDR3 region has the DNA TGTGCCAGCAGCCACCGGACAGGGGATGGCTACACCTTC. This encodes CASSHRTGDGYTF.

The count of this clone is one. The rearrangement links TRBV10-3 to TRBJ1-1, with D unclear. The V end was cut by 6 bases, the J end by 4 bases, with 15 bases between. Germline CDR1 reads ENHRY; CDR2 reads SYGVKD. The CDR3 has 14 amino acids. The CDR3 nucleotides read TGTGCCATCAGAGACGGCATAAGTGGCACTGAAGCTTTCTTT. It is translated as CAIRDGISGTEAFF.

This chain connects TRBV6-1 to TRBJ1-2; no firm D call. Trimming cost V 1 base and J 1 base, with 10 bases left between them. The germline CDR1 and CDR2 sequences are MNHNS and SASEGT. This CDR3 is 15 amino acids long. The CDR3 DNA sequence: TGTGCCAGCAGTGAAGGCTTGGTAATTAACTATGGCTACACCTTC. This encodes CASSEGLVINYGYTF.

The genes are TRBV15 and TRBJ2-7; D remains unclear. Trimming cost V 5 bases and J 7 bases, with 9 bases left between them. Per the germline V gene, CDR1 is LNHNV and CDR2 is YYDKDF (reference sequence). CDR3 length equals 11 residues. The CDR3 loop reads CATSSLIEQYF. The CDR3 nucleotides are TGTGCCACCAGCTCCCTGATAGAGCAGTACTTC.

The sample holds one count of this clone. The chain couples TRBV3-1 (or the pseudogene TRBV3-2) to TRBJ2-1; D remains ambiguous. Germline V gives CDR1 LGHDT, CDR2 YNNKEL (reference sequence). V lost 0 bases, J lost 5 bases, and 11 bases lay in between. The CDR3 has 15 residues. CDR3 sequence reads: CASSQDGVADNEQFF. CDR3 sequence (DNA): TGTGCCAGCAGCCAAGATGGGGTAGCCGACAATGAGCAGTTCTTC.